Listed below are T cell receptor beta chains from one sample, sequenced in a study of T cells after yellow fever vaccination. One entry per CDR3 protein, called by TCRdb with MiXCR from the 5' RACE reads. Here the sample spans approximately 510,000 distinct CDR3 sequences, 21% being singletons. The sample in question was PBMCs, obtained approximately 20 days after the first yellow fever vaccination. The receptors were sampled from a man between 18 and 29 years old who received the YFV17D yellow fever vaccine. Both conserved end residues are part of each CDR3.

V gene	CDR3 protein
TRBV5-6	CARGQVSTDTQYF
TRBV4-3	CASSLDPQGSGYTF
TRBV24-1	CATEGENTGELFF
TRBV6-2/TRBV6-3	CASSSGLMNTGELFF
TRBV10-3	CAIKEGGYNEQFF
TRBV20-1	CSARGMTGNEKLFF
TRBV7-9	CASSRFGQNTEAFF
TRBV11-2	CASSSEPYKWRATNEKLFF
TRBV9	CASSSGGAGWLGEQFF
TRBV7-8	CASSSQGFETGELFF